The T cell receptor beta chain described here comes from a study of technical replicates of blood from a handful of donors. Germline V CDR1 and CDR2: SGHTA, FQGNSA. The CDR3 loop spans 14 amino acids. V was clipped by 5 bases and J by 0 bases; unmatched bases: 3. Sequenced by immunoSEQ multiplex PCR; TCRdb stores in-frame clones only, minus some. The data contain fewer than 70,000 clones, about 88% of them singletons. The sequence was obtained from a human donor in good health. Some clones in this sample may be carry-over from other donors' samples. The rearrangement uses TRBV7-2 and TRBJ2-7; 8 positions match TRBD1. The source material was PBMCs. CDR3 amino acids: CASSKDRVSYEQYF. CDR3 nucleotides: TGTGCCAGCAGCAAGGACAGGGTCTCCTACGAGCAGTACTTC.